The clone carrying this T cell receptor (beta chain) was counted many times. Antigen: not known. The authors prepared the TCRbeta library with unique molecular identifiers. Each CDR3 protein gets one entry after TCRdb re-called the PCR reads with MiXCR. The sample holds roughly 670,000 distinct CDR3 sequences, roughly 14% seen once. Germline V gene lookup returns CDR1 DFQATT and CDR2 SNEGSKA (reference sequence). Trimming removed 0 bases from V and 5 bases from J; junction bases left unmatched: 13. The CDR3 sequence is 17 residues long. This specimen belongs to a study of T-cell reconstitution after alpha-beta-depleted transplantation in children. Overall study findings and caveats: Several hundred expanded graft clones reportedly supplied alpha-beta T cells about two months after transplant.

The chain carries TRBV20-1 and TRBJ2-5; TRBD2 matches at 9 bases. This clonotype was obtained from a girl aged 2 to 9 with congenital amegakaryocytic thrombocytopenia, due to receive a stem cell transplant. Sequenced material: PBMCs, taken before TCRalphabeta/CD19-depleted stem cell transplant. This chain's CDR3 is CSARDFLSGSWGETQYF. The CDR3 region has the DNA TGCAGTGCTAGAGATTTTCTTAGCGGGAGTTGGGGGGAGACCCAGTACTTC.